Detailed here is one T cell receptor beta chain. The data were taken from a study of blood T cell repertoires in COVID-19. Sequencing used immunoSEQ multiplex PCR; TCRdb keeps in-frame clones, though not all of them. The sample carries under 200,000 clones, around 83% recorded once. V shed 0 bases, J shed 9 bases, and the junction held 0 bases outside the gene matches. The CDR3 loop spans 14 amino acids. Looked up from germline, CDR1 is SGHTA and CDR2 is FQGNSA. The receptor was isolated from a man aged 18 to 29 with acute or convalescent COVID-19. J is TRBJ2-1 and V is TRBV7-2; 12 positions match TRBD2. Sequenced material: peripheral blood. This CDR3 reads CASSLALAGGEQFF. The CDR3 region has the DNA TGTGCCAGCAGCTTAGCACTAGCGGGGGGTGAGCAGTTCTTC.